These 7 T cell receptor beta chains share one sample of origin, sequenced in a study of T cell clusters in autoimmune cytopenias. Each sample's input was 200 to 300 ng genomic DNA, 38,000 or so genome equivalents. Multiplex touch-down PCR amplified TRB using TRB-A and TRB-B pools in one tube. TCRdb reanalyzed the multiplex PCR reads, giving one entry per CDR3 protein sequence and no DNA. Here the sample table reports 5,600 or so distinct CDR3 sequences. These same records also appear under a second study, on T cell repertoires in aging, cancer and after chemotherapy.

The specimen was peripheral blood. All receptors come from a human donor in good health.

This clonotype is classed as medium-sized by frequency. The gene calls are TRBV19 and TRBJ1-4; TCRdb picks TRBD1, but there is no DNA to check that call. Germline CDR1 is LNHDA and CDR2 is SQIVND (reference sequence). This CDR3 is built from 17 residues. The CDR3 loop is CASSTLRSRAANEKLFF.

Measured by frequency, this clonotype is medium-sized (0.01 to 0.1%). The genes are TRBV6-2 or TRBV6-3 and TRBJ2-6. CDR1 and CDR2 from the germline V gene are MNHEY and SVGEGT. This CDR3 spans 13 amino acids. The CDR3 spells CASSYAGANVLTF.

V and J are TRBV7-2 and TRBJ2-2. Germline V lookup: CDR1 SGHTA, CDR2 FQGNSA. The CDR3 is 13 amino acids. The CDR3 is CASSLQMNGELFF.

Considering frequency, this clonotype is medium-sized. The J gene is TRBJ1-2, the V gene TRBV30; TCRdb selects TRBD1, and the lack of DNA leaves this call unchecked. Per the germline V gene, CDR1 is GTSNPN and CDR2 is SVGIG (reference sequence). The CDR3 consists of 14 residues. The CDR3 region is CAIQGADFFGGYTF.

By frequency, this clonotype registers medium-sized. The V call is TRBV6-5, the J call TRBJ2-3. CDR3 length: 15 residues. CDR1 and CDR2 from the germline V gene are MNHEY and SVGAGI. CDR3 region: CASSYSLISTDTQYF.

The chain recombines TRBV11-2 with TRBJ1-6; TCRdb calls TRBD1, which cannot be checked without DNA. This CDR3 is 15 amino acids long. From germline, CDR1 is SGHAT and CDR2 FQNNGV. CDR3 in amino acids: CASSLAGRGNSPLHF.

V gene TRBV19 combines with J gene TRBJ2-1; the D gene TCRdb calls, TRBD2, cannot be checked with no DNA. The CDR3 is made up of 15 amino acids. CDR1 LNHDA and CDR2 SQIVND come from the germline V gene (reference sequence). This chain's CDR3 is CASSSGLAGGHEQFF.